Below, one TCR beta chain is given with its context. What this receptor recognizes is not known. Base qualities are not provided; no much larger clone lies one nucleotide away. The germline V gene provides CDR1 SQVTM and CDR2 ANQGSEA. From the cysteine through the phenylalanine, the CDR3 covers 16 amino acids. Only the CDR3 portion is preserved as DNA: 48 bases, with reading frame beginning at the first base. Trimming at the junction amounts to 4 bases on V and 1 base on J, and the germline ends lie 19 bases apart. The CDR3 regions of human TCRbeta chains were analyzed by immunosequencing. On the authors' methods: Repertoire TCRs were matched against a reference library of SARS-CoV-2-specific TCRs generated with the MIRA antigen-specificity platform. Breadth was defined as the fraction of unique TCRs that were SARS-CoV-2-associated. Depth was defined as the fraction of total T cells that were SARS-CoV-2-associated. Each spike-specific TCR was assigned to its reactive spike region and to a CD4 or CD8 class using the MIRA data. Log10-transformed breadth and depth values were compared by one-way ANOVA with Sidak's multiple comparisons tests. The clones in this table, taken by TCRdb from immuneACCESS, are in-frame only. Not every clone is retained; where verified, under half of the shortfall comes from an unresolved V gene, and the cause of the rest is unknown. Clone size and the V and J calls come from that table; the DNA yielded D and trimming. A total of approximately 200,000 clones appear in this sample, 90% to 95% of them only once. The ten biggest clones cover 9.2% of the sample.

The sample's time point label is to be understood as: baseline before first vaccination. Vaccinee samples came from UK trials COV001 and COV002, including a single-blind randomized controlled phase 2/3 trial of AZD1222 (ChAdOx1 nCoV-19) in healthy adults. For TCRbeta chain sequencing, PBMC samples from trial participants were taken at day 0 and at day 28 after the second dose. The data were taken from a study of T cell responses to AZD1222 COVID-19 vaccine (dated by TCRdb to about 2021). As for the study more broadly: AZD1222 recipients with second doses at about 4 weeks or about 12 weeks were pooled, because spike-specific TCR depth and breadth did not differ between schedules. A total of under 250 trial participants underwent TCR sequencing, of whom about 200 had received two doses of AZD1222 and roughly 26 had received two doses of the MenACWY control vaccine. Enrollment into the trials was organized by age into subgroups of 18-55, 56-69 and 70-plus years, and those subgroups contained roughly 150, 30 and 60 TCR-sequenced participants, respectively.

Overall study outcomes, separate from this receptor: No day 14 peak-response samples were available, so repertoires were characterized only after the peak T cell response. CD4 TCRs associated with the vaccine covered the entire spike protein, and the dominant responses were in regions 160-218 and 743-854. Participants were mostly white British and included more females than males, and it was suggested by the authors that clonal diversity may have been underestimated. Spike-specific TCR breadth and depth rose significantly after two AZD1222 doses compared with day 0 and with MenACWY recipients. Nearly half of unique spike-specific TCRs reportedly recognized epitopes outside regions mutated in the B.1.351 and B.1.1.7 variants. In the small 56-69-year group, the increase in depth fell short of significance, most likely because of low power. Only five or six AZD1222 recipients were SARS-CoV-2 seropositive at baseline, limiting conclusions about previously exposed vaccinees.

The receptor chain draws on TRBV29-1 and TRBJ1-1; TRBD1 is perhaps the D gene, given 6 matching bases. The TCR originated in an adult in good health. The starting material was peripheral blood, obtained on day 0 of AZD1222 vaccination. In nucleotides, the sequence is TGCAGCGTTGGGGAACAGGGCCGACGGGGGAACACTGAAGCTTTCTTT. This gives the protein CSVGEQGRRGNTEAFF.